This record looks at one TCR beta chain sequence and its context. The data were taken from a study of T cell changes during pregnancy in multiple sclerosis. The germline gives CDR1 SGHTA, CDR2 FQGTGA. The CDR3 consists of 14 residues. With 6 bases clipped from V and 3 bases from J, the junction kept 7 bases outside the gene matches. Assay: immunoSEQ multiplex PCR; the TCRdb copy retains only in-frame clones and omits some. Of approximately 60,000 clones detected, about 92% appear once; the ten largest clones hold around 2.3%. The material sequenced was peripheral blood, taken in the first trimester of pregnancy. The chain employs TRBV7-3 and TRBJ1-1; 7 bases map to TRBD1. This sequence originates from a female donor with multiple sclerosis, enrolled in a pregnancy study. The CDR3 DNA is TGTGCCAGCAGGACCGACGACAGGGACACTGAAGCTTTCTTT. Its translation: CASRTDDRDTEAFF.